This paragraph covers one T cell receptor beta chain sequence. The sample comes from a study of T cells expressing NK-cell markers. TCRdb re-called the 5' RACE reads, yielding one record per CDR3 amino acid sequence without DNA. This table lists about 550,000 distinct CDR3 sequences. This CDR3 spans 14 amino acids. Germline V CDR1 and CDR2: MDHEN, SYDVKM. Sequencing used blood T cells: a sorted CD56 or NKG2C T cell subset, CD4+ or CD8+ T cells, or bulk PBMC T cells (not recorded which). The source is a man between 18 and 35 years old in good health. The chain links TRBV28 to TRBJ1-6. The CDR3 sequence is CASSLWPQNSPLHF.